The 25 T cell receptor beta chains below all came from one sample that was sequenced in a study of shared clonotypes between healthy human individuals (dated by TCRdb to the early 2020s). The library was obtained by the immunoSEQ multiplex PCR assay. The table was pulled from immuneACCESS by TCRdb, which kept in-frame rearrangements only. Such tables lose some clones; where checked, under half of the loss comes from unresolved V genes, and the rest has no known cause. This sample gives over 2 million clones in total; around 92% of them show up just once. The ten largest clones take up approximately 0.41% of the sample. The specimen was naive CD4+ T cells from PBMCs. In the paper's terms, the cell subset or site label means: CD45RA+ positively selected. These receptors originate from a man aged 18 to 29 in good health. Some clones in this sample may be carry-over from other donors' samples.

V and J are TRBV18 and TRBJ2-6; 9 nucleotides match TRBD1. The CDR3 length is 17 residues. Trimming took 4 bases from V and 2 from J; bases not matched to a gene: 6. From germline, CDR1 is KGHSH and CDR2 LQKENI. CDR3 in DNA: TGTGCCAGCTCACTGGACAGGGGTCCGCCTGGGGCCAACGTCCTGACTTTC. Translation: CASSLDRGPPGANVLTF. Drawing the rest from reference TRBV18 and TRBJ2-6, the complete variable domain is NAGVMQNPRHLVRRRGQEARLRCSPMKGHSHVYWYRQLPEEGLKFMVYLQKENIIDESGMPKERFSAEFPKEGPSILRIQQVVRGDSAAYFCASSLDRGPPGANVLTFGAGSRLTVL.

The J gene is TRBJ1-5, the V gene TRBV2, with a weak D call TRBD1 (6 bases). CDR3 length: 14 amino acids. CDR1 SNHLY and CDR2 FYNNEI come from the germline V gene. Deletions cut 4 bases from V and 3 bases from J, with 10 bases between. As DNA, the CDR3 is TGTGCCAGCAGTGGACAGGATAACAATCAGCCCCAGCATTTT. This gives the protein CASSGQDNNQPQHF.

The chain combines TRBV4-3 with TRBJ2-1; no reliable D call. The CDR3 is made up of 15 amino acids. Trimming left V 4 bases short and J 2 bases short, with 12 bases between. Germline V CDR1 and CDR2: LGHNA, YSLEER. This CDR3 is CASSRRSGPYNEQFF. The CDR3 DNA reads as TGCGCCAGCAGCCGCCGAAGTGGTCCCTACAATGAGCAGTTCTTC.

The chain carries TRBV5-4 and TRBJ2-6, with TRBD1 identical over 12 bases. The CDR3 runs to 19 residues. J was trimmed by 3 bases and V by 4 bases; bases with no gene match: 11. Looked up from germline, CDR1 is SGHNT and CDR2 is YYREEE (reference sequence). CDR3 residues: CASSTPGTGGAYGANVLTF. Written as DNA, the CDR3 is TGTGCCAGCAGCACACCCGGGACAGGGGGCGCTTATGGGGCCAACGTCCTGACTTTC.

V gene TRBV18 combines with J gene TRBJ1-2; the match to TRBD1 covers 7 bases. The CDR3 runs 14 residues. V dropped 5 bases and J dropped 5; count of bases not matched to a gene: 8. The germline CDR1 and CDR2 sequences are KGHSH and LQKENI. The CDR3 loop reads CASSFTGARYGYTF. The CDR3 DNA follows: TGTGCCAGCTCATTCACAGGGGCCAGATATGGCTACACCTTC. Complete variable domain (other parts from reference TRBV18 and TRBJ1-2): NAGVMQNPRHLVRRRGQEARLRCSPMKGHSHVYWYRQLPEEGLKFMVYLQKENIIDESGMPKERFSAEFPKEGPSILRIQQVVRGDSAAYFCASSFTGARYGYTFGSGTRLTVV.

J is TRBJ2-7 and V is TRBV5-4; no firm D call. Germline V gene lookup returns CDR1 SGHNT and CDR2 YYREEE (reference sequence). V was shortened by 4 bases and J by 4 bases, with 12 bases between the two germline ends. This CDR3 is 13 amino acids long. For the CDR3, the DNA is TGTGCCAGCAGCCTGGGTCGCCTTTACGAGCAGTACTTC. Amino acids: CASSLGRLYEQYF.

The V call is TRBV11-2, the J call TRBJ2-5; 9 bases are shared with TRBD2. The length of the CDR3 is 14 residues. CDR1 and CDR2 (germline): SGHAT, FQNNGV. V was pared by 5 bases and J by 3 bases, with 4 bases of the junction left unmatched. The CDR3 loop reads CASSPGTSKETQYF. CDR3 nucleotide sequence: TGTGCCAGCAGCCCTGGGACTAGCAAAGAGACCCAGTACTTC. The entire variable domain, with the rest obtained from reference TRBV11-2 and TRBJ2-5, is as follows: EAGVAQSPRYKIIEKRQSVAFWCNPISGHATLYWYQQILGQGPKLLIQFQNNGVVDDSQLPKDRFSAERLKGVDSTLKIQPAKLEDSAVYLCASSPGTSKETQYFGPGTRLLVL.

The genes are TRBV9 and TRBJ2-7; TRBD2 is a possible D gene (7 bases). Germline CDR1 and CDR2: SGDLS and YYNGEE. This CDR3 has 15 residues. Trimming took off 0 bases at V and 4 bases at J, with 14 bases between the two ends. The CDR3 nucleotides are TGTGCCAGCAGCGTAGACGGGGGGCGCGGGTACGAGCAGTACTTC. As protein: CASSVDGGRGYEQYF.

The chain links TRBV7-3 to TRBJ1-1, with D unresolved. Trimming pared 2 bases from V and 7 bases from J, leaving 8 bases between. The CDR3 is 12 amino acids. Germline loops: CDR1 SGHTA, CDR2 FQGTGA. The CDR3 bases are TGTGCCAGCAGCTTAGCGTCCGATGAAGCTTTCTTT. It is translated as CASSLASDEAFF.

The CDR3 sequence: CASSRMEDSNQPQHF. The CDR3 DNA is TGCGCCAGCAGCCGCATGGAAGATAGCAATCAGCCCCAGCATTTT. The chain joins TRBV4-1 to TRBJ1-5, with no clear D. Trimming removed 4 bases at V and 0 bases at J, with 10 bases between. Germline V lookup: CDR1 MGHRA, CDR2 YSYEKL. CDR3 length: 15 amino acids.

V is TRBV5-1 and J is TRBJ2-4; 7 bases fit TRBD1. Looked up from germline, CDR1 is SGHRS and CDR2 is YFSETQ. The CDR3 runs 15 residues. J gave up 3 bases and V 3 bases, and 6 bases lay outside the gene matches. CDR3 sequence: CASSSTGMDKNIQYF. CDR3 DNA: TGCGCCAGCAGCTCGACAGGGATGGACAAAAACATTCAGTACTTC. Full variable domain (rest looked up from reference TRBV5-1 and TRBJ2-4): KAGVTQTPRYLIKTRGQQVTLSCSPISGHRSVSWYQQTPGQGLQFLFEYFSETQRNKGNFPGRFSGRQFSNSRSEMNVSTLELGDSALYLCASSSTGMDKNIQYFGAGTRLSVL.

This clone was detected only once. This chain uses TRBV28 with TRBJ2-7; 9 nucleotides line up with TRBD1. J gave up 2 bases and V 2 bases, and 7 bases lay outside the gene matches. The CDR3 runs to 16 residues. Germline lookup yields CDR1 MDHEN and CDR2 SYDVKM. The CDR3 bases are TGTGCCAGCAGTTTAGGAGGGACAGGGAACCCCTACGAGCAGTACTTC. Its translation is CASSLGGTGNPYEQYF.

In DNA, the CDR3 is TGTGCCAGCTCACCCGAAGCCAGGGGGCTCCACGAGCAGTACTTC. Amino acid sequence: CASSPEARGLHEQYF. This chain joins TRBV18 and TRBJ2-7; 8 nucleotides agree with TRBD1. The CDR3 covers 15 residues. Germline-derived CDR1 and CDR2 are KGHSH and LQKENI. V lost 3 bases to trimming and J lost 5 bases; unmatched junction nucleotides: 9.

This CDR3 is CASSLGPATDTQYF. CDR3 DNA sequence: TGTGCCAGCAGCCTCGGGCCCGCGACAGATACGCAGTATTTT. This chain uses TRBV14 with TRBJ2-3; no firm D call. The CDR3 covers 14 residues. With 4 bases removed from V and 3 bases from J, the gap between germline ends came to 11 bases. Germline CDR1 reads SGHDN; CDR2 reads FVKESK. The complete variable domain, with remaining parts taken from reference TRBV14 and TRBJ2-3, reads EAGVTQFPSHSVIEKGQTVTLRCDPISGHDNLYWYRRVMGKEIKFLLHFVKESKQDESGMPNNRFLAERTGGTYSTLKVQPAELEDSGVYFCASSLGPATDTQYFGPGTRLTVL.

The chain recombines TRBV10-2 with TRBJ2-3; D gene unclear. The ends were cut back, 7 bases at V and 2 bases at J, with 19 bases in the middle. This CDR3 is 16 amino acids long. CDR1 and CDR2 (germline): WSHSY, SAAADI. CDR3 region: CASTIRRRGDTDTQYF. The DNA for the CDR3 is TGCGCCAGCACCATACGTAGACGTGGGGACACAGATACGCAGTATTTT.

CDR3 coding DNA: TGTGCCACCAGCATCTCACCAGGGGTCTATGGCTACACCTTC. Protein sequence: CATSISPGVYGYTF. The rearrangement uses TRBV15 and TRBJ1-2, with a tentative D call TRBD1 (6 bases). The V end was cut by 4 bases, the J end by 4 bases, with 13 bases between. Per germline, CDR1 LNHNV and CDR2 YYDKDF (reference sequence). This CDR3 spans 14 amino acids.

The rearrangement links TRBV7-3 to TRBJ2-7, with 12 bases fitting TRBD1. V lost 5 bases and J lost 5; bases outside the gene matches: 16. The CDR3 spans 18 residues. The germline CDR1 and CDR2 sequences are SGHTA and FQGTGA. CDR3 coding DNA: TGTGCCAGCAGCCCCATGGGGGGAACCGGGACAGGGGGCCACGAGCAGTACTTC. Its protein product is CASSPMGGTGTGGHEQYF.

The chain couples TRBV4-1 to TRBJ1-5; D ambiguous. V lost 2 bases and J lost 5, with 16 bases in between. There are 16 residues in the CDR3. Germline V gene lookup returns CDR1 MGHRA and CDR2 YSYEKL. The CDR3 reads CASSQFRQLSYQPQHF. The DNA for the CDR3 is TGCGCCAGCAGCCAATTTAGGCAGCTTTCTTATCAGCCCCAGCATTTT.

The CDR3 DNA follows: TGTGCCAGCAGTTTAGGTCGGCTAGCGGGTCACAATGAGCAGTTCTTC. It codes for CASSLGRLAGHNEQFF. The chain is built from TRBV28 and TRBJ2-1, with 8 bases fitting TRBD2. The length of the CDR3 is 16 residues. CDR1 is MDHEN, CDR2 SYDVKM, per germline. V was pared by 2 bases and J by 5 bases, with 8 bases of the junction left unmatched.

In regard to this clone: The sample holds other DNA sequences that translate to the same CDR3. The CDR3 is CASSAGNYGYTF. CDR3 coding DNA: TGTGCCAGCAGTGCCGGTAACTATGGCTACACCTTC. This chain links TRBV28 with TRBJ1-2; unclear D gene. The CDR3 is made up of 12 amino acids. The V gene's germline CDR1 is MDHEN and CDR2 SYDVKM. Deletions cut 5 bases from V and 1 base from J, with 5 bases between.

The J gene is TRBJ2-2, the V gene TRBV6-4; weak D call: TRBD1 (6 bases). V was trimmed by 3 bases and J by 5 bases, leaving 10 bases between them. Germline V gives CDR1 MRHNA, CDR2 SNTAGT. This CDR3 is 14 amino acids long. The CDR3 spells CASSERRGTGELFF. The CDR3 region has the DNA TGTGCCAGCAGTGAACGCAGGGGAACCGGGGAGCTGTTTTTT.

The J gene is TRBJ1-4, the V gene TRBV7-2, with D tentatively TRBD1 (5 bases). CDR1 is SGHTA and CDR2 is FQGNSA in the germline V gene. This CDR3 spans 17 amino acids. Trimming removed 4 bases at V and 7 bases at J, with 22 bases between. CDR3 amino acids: CASSSHGGGSGGEKLFF. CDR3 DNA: TGTGCCAGCAGCTCCCATGGGGGGGGTTCGGGTGGTGAAAAACTGTTTTTT.

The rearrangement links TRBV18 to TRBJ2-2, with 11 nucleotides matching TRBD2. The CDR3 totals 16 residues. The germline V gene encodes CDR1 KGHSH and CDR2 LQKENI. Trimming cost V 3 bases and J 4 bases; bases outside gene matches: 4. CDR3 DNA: TGTGCCAGCTCACCTATACTAGCGGGAGTCACCGGGGAGCTGTTTTTT. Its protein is CASSPILAGVTGELFF.

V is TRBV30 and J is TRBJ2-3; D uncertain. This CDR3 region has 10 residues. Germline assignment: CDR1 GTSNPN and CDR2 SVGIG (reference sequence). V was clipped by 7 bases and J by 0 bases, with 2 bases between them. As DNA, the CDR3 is TGTGCCTCCAGCACAGATACGCAGTATTTT. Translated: CASSTDTQYF.

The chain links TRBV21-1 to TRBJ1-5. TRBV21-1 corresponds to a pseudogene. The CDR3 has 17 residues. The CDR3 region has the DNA TGTGCCAGCAGCAAATCCACCCGCTCCTTCCGCTATCAGCCCCAGCATTTT. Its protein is CASSKSTRSFRYQPQHF.